The following is a T cell receptor beta chain sequence with its context. Antigen unknown. The assay was immunoSEQ multiplex PCR, and TCRdb's table has in-frame clones only and misses some. This table has about 15,000 clones, about nine tenths appearing once. Germline values: CDR1 LNHDA, CDR2 SQIVND (reference sequence). The CDR3 consists of 19 residues. V was pared by 5 bases and J by 5 bases, with 28 bases between. This entry comes from a study of T cell responses to AZD1222 COVID-19 vaccine. Study outcomes and limitations: Nearly half of unique spike-specific TCRs reportedly avoided B.1.351 and B.1.1.7 mutated regions. Spike-specific TCR breadth and depth grew following two AZD1222 doses. Donors were largely white British and mainly female; clonal diversity was possibly underestimated. Baseline seropositivity characterized only a handful of AZD1222 recipients.

The TCR comes from an adult who received the AZD1222 COVID-19 vaccine. The chain is built from TRBV19 and TRBJ1-5, with D tentatively TRBD1 (5 bases). Source: peripheral blood, taken 28 days after the second AZD1222 dose. CDR3 amino acids: CASSRGSGFGGKGDQPQHF. The CDR3, as DNA: TGTGCCAGTAGTCGCGGCTCTGGGTTTGGGGGAAAGGGTGATCAGCCCCAGCATTTT.